One and the same sample provided the 26 T cell receptor beta chains below, sequenced in a study of CD8+CD57+ T cells in acquired aplastic anemia. Both TCR beta VDJ combination and CDR3 sequence profiling were carried out. Genomic DNA was the template for this profiling. MiXCR was run by TCRdb on the reads, yielding one entry per CDR3 protein. The repertoire holds 90,000 to 130,000 distinct CDR3 sequences, with less than 65% as singletons. The sample taken for sequencing was sorted CD4+, CD8+, or CD8+CD57+ T cells (not recorded which) from PBMCs. The source is a human donor in good health, serving as a control.

The chain joins TRBV7-9 to TRBJ2-3; D not certain. CDR1 and CDR2 (germline): SEHNR, FQNEAQ (reference sequence). The CDR3 sequence is 13 residues long. Trimming left V 6 bases short and J 6 bases short, with 13 bases between. CDR3 sequence (DNA): TGTGCCAGCAGTCCGACCCAACATGATACGCAGTATTTT. This encodes CASSPTQHDTQYF.

This clonotype has a handful of counts. The chain employs TRBV25-1 and TRBJ2-1; tentatively, D is TRBD2 (7 bases). Trimming pared 4 bases from V and 5 bases from J, leaving 15 bases between. Germline V gene lookup returns CDR1 MGHDK and CDR2 SYGVNS. This CDR3 has 15 amino acids. CDR3 DNA: TGTGCCAGCAGTGGGGGGGGCAGGCCTGACAATGAGCAGTTCTTC. Translating it yields CASSGGGRPDNEQFF.

The DNA of the CDR3 is TGTGCCATCAGTGAAGGGGTAAGCACTGAAGCTTTCTTT. Translation: CAISEGVSTEAFF. The J gene is TRBJ1-1, the V gene TRBV10-3, with D possibly being TRBD1 (5 bases). CDR1 is ENHRY, CDR2 SYGVKD, per germline. The CDR3 has 13 amino acids. Trimming stripped 3 bases from V and 4 bases from J, with 9 bases between.

This clonotype was seen only once. V and J are TRBV11-3 and TRBJ2-7; TRBD2 matches at 8 bases. Per germline, CDR1 SGHNT and CDR2 YENEEA. The CDR3 totals 15 residues. Trimming at V came to 4 bases and at J to 5 bases, leaving 10 bases not matched to a gene. This CDR3 is CASSSFRTSSNEQYF. CDR3 sequence (DNA): TGTGCCAGCAGCTCCTTCAGGACTAGCAGCAACGAGCAGTACTTC.

DNA for the CDR3: TGTGCCAGTAGCCTTCAAGCGCCAGGGTCCTACGAGCAGTACTTC. Translating gives CASSLQAPGSYEQYF. The genes are TRBV19 and TRBJ2-7; D might be TRBD1 (5 bases). The CDR3 has 15 amino acids. In germline, CDR1 is LNHDA, CDR2 SQIVND (reference sequence). Trimming pared 6 bases from V and 1 base from J, leaving 16 bases between.

The genes are TRBV7-8 and TRBJ1-2; no reliable D call. Trimming removed 3 bases from V and 3 bases from J, with 11 bases in between. CDR1 is SGHVS, CDR2 FQNEAQ, per germline. The CDR3 covers 14 residues. The CDR3 coding sequence is TGTGCCAGCAGCTTCCCCCTGGGGTACTATGGCTACACCTTC. Translated: CASSFPLGYYGYTF.

This clonotype came up many times. The rearrangement joins TRBV9 to TRBJ2-5, with D possibly being TRBD2 (6 bases). The germline gives CDR1 SGDLS, CDR2 YYNGEE. The CDR3 is made up of 14 amino acids. Trimming took 1 base from V and 2 from J, leaving 9 bases between them. CDR3 protein: CASSVQGTQETQYF. CDR3 DNA: TGTGCCAGCAGCGTACAAGGGACTCAAGAGACCCAGTACTTC.

This clonotype was observed at least ten times. The V call is TRBV7-8, the J call TRBJ1-2; D remains unclear. This CDR3 spans 13 amino acids. Germline CDR1 and CDR2: SGHVS and FQNEAQ. Trimming removed 1 base from V and 3 bases from J, with 6 bases in between. CDR3 nucleotide sequence: TGTGCCAGCAGCTTAGAGTCTTACTATGGCTACACCTTC. Protein product: CASSLESYYGYTF.

This clonotype was found many times. The chain employs TRBV19 and TRBJ1-1; tentative D call: TRBD1 (6 bases). The CDR3 length is 11 residues. Germline V CDR1 and CDR2: LNHDA, SQIVND (reference sequence). The ends were cut back, 3 bases at V and 11 bases at J, with 10 bases in the middle. CDR3 sequence: CASSIPGAAFF. The CDR3 DNA follows: TGTGCCAGTAGTATCCCAGGGGCGGCTTTCTTT. The complete variable domain, with remaining parts taken from reference TRBV19 and TRBJ1-1, reads DGGITQSPKYLFRKEGQNVTLSCEQNLNHDAMYWYRQDPGQGLRLIYYSQIVNDFQKGDIAEGYSVSREKKESFPLTVTSAQKNPTAFYLCASSIPGAAFFGQGTRLTVV.

The rearrangement joins TRBV2 to TRBJ1-2; weak D call: TRBD1 (5 bases). Trimming pared 9 bases from V and 4 bases from J, leaving 15 bases between. The CDR3 consists of 13 residues. Germline V gene lookup returns CDR1 SNHLY and CDR2 FYNNEI. CDR3 sequence: CASNGWGTYGYTF. CDR3 nucleotides: TGTGCCAGTAACGGTTGGGGGACCTATGGCTACACCTTC.

This clonotype was seen ten or more times. The V and J genes are TRBV2 and TRBJ1-4; 7 nucleotides line up with TRBD1. The CDR3 consists of 15 residues. Germline trimming cut 5 bases from V and 2 bases from J; bases unmatched to any gene: 5. Germline CDR1 and CDR2: SNHLY and FYNNEI. The DNA for the CDR3 is TGTGCCAGCAGTCCAGAGACAGGGACTAATGAAAAACTGTTTTTT. It translates to CASSPETGTNEKLFF.

The CDR3, as DNA: TGTGCCATCCGACAGCCACCCTACAATGAGCAGTTCTTC. Amino acids: CAIRQPPYNEQFF. The J gene is TRBJ2-1, the V gene TRBV10-3; tentative D call: TRBD1 (5 bases). V was trimmed by 8 bases and J by 2 bases, leaving 10 bases between them. Per the germline V gene, CDR1 is ENHRY and CDR2 is SYGVKD. The CDR3 has 13 amino acids.

This clonotype was detected many times. The chain is built from TRBV10-1 and TRBJ2-1, with a weak D call TRBD2 (5 bases). The length of the CDR3 is 14 residues. Germline V lookup: CDR1 WNHNN, CDR2 SYGVQD (reference sequence). The V end lost 5 bases, the J end lost 5 bases, and 13 bases lay between the germline ends. In DNA form, the CDR3 reads TGCGCCAGCAGTTACGGGATTTACGACAATGAGCAGTTCTTC. This gives the protein CASSYGIYDNEQFF.

The chain uses TRBV9 and TRBJ2-7, with 7 bases lining up with TRBD1. The CDR3 consists of 15 residues. From germline, CDR1 is SGDLS and CDR2 YYNGEE. V trimming: 7 bases; J trimming: 2 bases; junction bases outside the gene matches: 12. Here the CDR3 DNA reads TGTGCCAGCTCGTACACCTCGGGACAGCCCTACGAGCAGTACTTC. Its protein is CASSYTSGQPYEQYF.

The chain links TRBV11-3 to TRBJ1-1; 8 bases agree with TRBD1. In germline, CDR1 is SGHNT, CDR2 YENEEA. CDR3 length: 14 amino acids. The J segment lost 6 bases and the V segment lost 1 base, leaving 4 bases of the junction unmatched. The DNA of the CDR3 is TGTGCCAGCAGCTTAGGACAGGGGACCCCTGAAGCTTTCTTT. Protein: CASSLGQGTPEAFF.

This clonotype has a count of ten or more. The chain recombines TRBV6-1 with TRBJ2-7, with 8 bases lining up with TRBD1. V was clipped by 5 bases and J by 4 bases; unmatched bases: 10. The CDR3 length is 15 residues. The germline V gene encodes CDR1 MNHNS and CDR2 SASEGT. CDR3 nucleotides: TGTGCCAGCAGTACATGGACAGGGTTGCGGTACGAGCAGTACTTC. It specifies CASSTWTGLRYEQYF.

This clonotype was detected ten times or more. V gene TRBV6-1 combines with J gene TRBJ2-7, with D perhaps matching TRBD1 (6 bases). This CDR3 has 14 amino acids. The V end was cut by 3 bases, the J end by 1 base, with 10 bases between. Germline CDR1 reads MNHNS; CDR2 reads SASEGT. The DNA of the CDR3 is TGTGCCAGCAGTGATAGGGGGTTGTCCTACGAGCAGTACTTC. Amino acids: CASSDRGLSYEQYF.

The genes are TRBV12-3 or TRBV12-4 and TRBJ2-1; 11 positions agree with TRBD2. The CDR3 runs to 13 residues. Losses at the gene ends were 5 bases for V and 10 bases for J; bases not matched to a gene: 4. CDR3 sequence (DNA): TGTGCCAGCAGTGGGACTAGCGGCCAGGAGCAGTTCTTC. The encoded protein is CASSGTSGQEQFF.

V is TRBV10-3 and J is TRBJ2-3; TRBD2 matches at 10 bases. CDR3 length: 15 residues. Germline values: CDR1 ENHRY, CDR2 SYGVKD. The V and J ends lost 6 bases and 4 bases, in that order; junction bases with no gene match: 7. The CDR3 nucleotides read TGTGCCATCAGGGAGCGGGGGGGAATCGCAGATACGCAGTATTTT. This sequence encodes CAIRERGGIADTQYF.

As regards this clonotype: The junction does not match germline at one end; this may be a read error. V and J are TRBV7-8 and TRBJ1-5; possibly TRBD1 for D (6 bases). This CDR3 comprises 17 residues. The germline V gene has CDR1 SGHVS and CDR2 FQNEAQ. The CDR3 protein is CASSLAPNRDSNPPQHF. In DNA form, the CDR3 reads TGTGCCAGCAGCTTAGCTCCTAACAGGGATAGCAATCCGCCCCAGCATTTT.

The count of this clonotype is one. CDR3 protein: CASGGQGDNQPQHF. The CDR3 DNA reads as TGTGCCAGCGGTGGACAGGGGGACAATCAGCCCCAGCATTTT. The chain joins TRBV2 to TRBJ1-5; 10 positions agree with TRBD1. Losses at the gene ends were 8 bases for V and 3 bases for J; bases not matched to a gene: 4. CDR1 is SNHLY and CDR2 is FYNNEI in the germline V gene. CDR3 length equals 14 residues.

There are a few counts of this clonotype. With a much larger clone just one base away, this may be a read error. This rearrangement joins TRBV7-8 to TRBJ1-1; possibly TRBD1 for D (6 bases). Germline CDR1 and CDR2: SGHVS and FQNEAQ. CDR3 length equals 14 residues. The V end lost 5 bases, the J end lost 5 bases, and 15 bases lay between the germline ends. The CDR3 is CASSSHRQGTEAFF. In DNA form, the CDR3 reads TGTGCCAGCAGCAGCCACCGCCAGGGGACTGAAGCTTTCTTT.

The chain carries TRBV11-3 and TRBJ2-3; weak D call: TRBD2 (6 bases). The CDR3 spans 15 residues. In germline, CDR1 is SGHNT, CDR2 YENEEA. The ends were cut back, 0 bases at V and 2 bases at J, with 9 bases in the middle. As DNA, the CDR3 is TGTGCCAGCAGCTTAGAGGGGGGAGACACAGATACGCAGTATTTT. This translates into CASSLEGGDTDTQYF.

This chain connects TRBV3-1 to TRBJ2-3, with 8 bases matching TRBD1. Germline loops: CDR1 LGHDT, CDR2 YNNKEL (reference sequence). The CDR3 totals 15 residues. With 1 base clipped from V and 4 bases from J, the junction kept 4 bases outside the gene matches. The CDR3 sequence: CASSQGGQVSDTQYF. As DNA, the CDR3 is TGTGCCAGCAGCCAAGGGGGACAGGTATCAGATACGCAGTATTTT.

This clonotype was counted many times. V is TRBV4-3 and J is TRBJ1-2; no clear D gene. The ends were cut back, 3 bases at V and 6 bases at J, with 17 bases in the middle. Germline assignment: CDR1 LGHNA and CDR2 YSLEER. The CDR3 has 15 residues. CDR3 amino acids: CASSHLGSPGNGYTF. The CDR3, as DNA: TGCGCCAGCAGCCATCTTGGGAGTCCGGGGAATGGCTACACCTTC.

The chain joins TRBV20-1 to TRBJ1-2; the D is unclear. V was trimmed by 3 bases and J by 5 bases, leaving 16 bases between them. CDR1 DFQATT and CDR2 SNEGSKA come from the germline V gene (reference sequence). The CDR3 length is 14 residues. CDR3 sequence (DNA): TGCAGTGCTAGGTCGGGCAGTTTGGAGTATGGCTACACCTTC. Its protein is CSARSGSLEYGYTF.